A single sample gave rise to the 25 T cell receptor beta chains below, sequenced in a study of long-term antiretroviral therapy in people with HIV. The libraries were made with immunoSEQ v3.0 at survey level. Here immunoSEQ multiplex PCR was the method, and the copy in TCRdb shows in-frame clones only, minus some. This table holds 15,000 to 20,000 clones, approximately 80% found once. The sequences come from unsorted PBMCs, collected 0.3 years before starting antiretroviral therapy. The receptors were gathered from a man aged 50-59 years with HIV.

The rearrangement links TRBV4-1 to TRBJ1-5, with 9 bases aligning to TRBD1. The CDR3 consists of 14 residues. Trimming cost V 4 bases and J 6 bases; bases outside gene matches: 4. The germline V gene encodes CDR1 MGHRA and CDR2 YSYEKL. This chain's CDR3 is CASSLGQGIQPQHF. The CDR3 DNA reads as TGCGCCAGCAGCCTAGGACAGGGGATTCAGCCCCAGCATTTT.

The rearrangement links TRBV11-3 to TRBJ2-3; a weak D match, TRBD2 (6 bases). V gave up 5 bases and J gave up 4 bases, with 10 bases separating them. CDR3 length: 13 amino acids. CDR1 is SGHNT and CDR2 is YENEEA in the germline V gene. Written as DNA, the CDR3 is TGTGCCAGCAGCCTGCGGGACCCAGATACGCAGTATTTT. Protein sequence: CASSLRDPDTQYF. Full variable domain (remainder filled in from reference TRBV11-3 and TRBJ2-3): EAGVVQSPRYKIIEKKQPVAFWCNPISGHNTLYWYLQNLGQGPELLIRYENEEAVDDSQLPKDRFSAERLKGVDSTLKIQPAELGDSAVYLCASSLRDPDTQYFGPGTRLTVL.

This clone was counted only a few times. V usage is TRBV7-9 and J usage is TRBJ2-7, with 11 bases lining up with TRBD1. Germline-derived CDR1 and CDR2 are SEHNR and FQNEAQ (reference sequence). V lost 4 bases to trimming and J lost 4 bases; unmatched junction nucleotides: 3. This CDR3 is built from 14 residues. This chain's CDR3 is CASSSGQGVYEQYF. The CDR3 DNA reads TGTGCCAGCAGCTCGGGACAGGGGGTTTACGAGCAGTACTTC.

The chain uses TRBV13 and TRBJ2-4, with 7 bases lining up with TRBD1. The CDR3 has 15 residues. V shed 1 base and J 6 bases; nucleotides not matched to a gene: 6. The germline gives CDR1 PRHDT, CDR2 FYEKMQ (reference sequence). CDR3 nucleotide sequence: TGTGCCAGCAGCTTAGCGAGGGGGCTCGGAAACATTCAGTACTTC. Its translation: CASSLARGLGNIQYF. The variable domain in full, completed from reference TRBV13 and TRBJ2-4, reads AAGVIQSPRHLIKEKRETATLKCYPIPRHDTVYWYQQGPGQDPQFLISFYEKMQSDKGSIPDRFSAQQFSDYHSELNMSSLELGDSALYFCASSLARGLGNIQYFGAGTRLSVL.

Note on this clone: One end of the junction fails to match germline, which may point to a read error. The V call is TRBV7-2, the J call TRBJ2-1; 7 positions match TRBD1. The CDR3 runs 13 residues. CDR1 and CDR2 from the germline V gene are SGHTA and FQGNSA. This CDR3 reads CASSARPRDSLVF. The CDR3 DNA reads TGTGCCAGCAGCGCCCGCCCCCGGGACAGCCTTGTCTTC.

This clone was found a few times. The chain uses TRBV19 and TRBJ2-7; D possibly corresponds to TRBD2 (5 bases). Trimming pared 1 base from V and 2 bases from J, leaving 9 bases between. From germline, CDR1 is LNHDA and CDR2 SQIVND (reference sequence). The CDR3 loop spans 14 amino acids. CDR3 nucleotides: TGTGCCAGTAGTATAGGAGACTACGCCTACGAGCAGTACTTC. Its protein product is CASSIGDYAYEQYF.

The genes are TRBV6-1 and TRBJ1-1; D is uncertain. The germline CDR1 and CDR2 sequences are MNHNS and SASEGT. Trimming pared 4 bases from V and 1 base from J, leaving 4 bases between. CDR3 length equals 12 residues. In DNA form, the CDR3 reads TGTGCCAGCAGTGCCCGGAACACTGAAGCTTTCTTT. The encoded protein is CASSARNTEAFF.

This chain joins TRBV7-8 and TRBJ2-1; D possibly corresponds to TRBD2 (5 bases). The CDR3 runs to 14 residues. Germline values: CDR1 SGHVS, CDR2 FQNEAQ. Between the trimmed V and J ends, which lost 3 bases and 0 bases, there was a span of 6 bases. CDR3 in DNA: TGTGCCAGCAGCTTCGGGATCTCCTACAATGAGCAGTTCTTC. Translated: CASSFGISYNEQFF.

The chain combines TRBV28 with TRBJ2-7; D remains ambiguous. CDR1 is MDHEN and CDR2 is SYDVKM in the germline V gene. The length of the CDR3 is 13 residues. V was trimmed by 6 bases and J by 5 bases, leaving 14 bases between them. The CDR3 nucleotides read TGTGCCAGCAGCCCAATGCCCCCCAACGAGCAGTACTTC. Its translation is CASSPMPPNEQYF. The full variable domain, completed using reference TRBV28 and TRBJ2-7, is DVKVTQSSRYLVKRTGEKVFLECVQDMDHENMFWYRQDPGLGLRLIYFSYDVKMKEKGDIPEGYSVSREKKERFSLILESASTNQTSMYLCASSPMPPNEQYFGPGTRLTVT.

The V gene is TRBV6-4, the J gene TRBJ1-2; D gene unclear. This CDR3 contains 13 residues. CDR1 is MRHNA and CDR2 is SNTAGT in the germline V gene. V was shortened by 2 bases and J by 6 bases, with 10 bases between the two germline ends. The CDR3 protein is CASSDTGFDGYTF. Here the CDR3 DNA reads TGTGCCAGCAGTGACACCGGATTTGATGGCTACACCTTC.

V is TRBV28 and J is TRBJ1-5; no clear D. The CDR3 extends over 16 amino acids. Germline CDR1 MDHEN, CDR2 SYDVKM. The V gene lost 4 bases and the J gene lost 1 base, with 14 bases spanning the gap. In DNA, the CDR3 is TGTGCCAGCAGTTCAGCCTCGGACGGAAGCAATCAGCCCCAGCATTTT. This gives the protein CASSSASDGSNQPQHF.

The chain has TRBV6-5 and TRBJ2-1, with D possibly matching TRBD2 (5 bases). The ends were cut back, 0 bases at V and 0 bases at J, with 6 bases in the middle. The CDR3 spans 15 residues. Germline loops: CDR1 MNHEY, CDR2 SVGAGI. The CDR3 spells CASSYSGSSYNEQFF. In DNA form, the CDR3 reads TGTGCCAGCAGTTACTCGGGGAGCTCCTACAATGAGCAGTTCTTC.

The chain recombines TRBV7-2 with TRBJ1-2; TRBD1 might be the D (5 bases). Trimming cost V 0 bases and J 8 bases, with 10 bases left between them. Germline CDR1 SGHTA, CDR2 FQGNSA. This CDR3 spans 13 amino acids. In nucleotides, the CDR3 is TGTGCCAGCAGCTTAGCGCAGGGTGACGGCTACACCTTC. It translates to CASSLAQGDGYTF.

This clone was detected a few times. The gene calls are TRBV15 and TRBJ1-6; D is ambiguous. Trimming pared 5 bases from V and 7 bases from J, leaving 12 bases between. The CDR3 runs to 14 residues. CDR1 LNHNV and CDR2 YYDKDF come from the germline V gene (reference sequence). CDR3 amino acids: CATSEGPENSPLHF. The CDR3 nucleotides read TGTGCCACCAGCGAGGGCCCAGAGAATTCACCCCTCCACTTT.

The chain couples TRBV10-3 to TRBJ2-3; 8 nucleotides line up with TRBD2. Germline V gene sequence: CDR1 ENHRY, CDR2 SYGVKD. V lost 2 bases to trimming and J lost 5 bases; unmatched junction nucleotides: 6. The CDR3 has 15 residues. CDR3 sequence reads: CAISEREGEGDTQYF. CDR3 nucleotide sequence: TGTGCCATCAGTGAGCGGGAGGGCGAGGGAGATACGCAGTATTTT.

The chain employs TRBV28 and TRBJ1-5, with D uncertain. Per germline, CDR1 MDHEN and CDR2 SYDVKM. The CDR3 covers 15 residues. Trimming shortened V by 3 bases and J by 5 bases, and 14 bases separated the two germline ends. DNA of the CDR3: TGTGCCAGCAGTTTTCGGGCAGGAACTTATCAGCCCCAGCATTTT. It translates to CASSFRAGTYQPQHF.

In DNA form, the CDR3 reads TGTGCCAGCAGCGGGGACAGGGCGGAGAACATTCAGTACTTC. Its protein product is CASSGDRAENIQYF. V and J are TRBV5-4 and TRBJ2-4; 9 bases map to TRBD1. Trimming at V came to 4 bases and at J to 7 bases, leaving 6 bases not matched to a gene. The CDR3 spans 14 residues. Germline V gene data show CDR1 as SGHNT and CDR2 as YYREEE (reference sequence).

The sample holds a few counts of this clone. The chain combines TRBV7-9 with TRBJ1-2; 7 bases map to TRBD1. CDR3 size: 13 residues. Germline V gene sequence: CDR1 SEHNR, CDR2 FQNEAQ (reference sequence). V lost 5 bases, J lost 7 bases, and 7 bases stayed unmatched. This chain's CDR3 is CASSPRTGSGYTF. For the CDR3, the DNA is TGTGCCAGCAGCCCTCGGACAGGCAGTGGCTACACCTTC.

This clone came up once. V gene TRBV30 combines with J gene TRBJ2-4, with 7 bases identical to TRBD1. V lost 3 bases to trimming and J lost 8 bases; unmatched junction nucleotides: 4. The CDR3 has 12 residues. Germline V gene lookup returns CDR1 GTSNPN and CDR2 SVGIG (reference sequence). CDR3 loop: CAWRDRTHIQYF. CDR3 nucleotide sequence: TGTGCCTGGAGGGACAGGACCCACATTCAGTACTTC.

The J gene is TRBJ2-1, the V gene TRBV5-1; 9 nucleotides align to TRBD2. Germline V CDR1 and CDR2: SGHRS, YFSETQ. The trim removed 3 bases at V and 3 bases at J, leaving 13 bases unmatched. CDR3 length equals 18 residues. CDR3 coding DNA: TGCGCCAGCAGCTCCTACGGGATTAGCGGGAGTATCTACAATGAGCAGTTCTTC. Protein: CASSSYGISGSIYNEQFF.

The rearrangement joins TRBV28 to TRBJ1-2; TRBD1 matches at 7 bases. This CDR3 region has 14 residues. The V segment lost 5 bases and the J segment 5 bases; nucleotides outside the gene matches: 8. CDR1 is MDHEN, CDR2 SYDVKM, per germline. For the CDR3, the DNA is TGTGCCAGCAGTAGGGACAGCTCCTCTTATGGCTACACCTTC. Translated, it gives CASSRDSSSYGYTF.

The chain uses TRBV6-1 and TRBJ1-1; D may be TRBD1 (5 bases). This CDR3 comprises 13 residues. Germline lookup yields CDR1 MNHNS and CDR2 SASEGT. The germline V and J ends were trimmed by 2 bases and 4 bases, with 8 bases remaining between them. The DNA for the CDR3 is TGTGCCAGCAGTGAATGGGACGGCACTGAAGCTTTCTTT. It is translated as CASSEWDGTEAFF.

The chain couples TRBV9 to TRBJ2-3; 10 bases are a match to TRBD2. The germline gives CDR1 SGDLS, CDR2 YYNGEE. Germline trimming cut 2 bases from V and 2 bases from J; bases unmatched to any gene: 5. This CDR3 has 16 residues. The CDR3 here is CASSVLAGGNTDTQYF. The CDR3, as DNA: TGTGCCAGCAGCGTCTTAGCGGGGGGAAACACAGATACGCAGTATTTT.

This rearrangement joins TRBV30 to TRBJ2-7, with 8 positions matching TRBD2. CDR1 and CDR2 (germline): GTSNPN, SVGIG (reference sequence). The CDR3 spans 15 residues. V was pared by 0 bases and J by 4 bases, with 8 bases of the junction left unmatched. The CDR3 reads CAWSVKIAGRYEQYF. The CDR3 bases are TGTGCCTGGAGTGTAAAAATAGCGGGAAGGTACGAGCAGTACTTC.

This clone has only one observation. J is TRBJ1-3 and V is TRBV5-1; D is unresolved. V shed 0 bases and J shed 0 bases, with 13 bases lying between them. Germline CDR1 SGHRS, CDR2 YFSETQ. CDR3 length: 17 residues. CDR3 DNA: TGCGCCAGCAGCTTGGGTAGCGTAACCTTCTCTGGAAACACCATATATTTT. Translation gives CASSLGSVTFSGNTIYF.